The rows below give T cell receptor beta chains drawn from one sample of a study of shared clonotypes between healthy human individuals. Assay used: immunoSEQ multiplex PCR; TCRdb lists only in-frame clones, some missing. The top ten hold 8.5% to 12% of the sample, which has just under 350,000 clones, around 79% seen once. The sequencing sample was made of memory CD4+ T cells sorted from blood. These receptors were taken from a man between 25 and 39 years old in good health. CDR3s include the opening cysteine and the closing phenylalanine or tryptophan. A D gene is named only where the DNA matches it firmly. Only part of the rows carry a size: once, few, many, or a class if the clone is expanded.

>TRBJ1-2|TRBV28|.|.
TGTGCCAGCAGTTTAAGTCAGCTCCGGGCGGGCTACACCTTC
CASSLSQLRAGYTF
>TRBJ1-3|TRBV5-1|.|.
TGCGCCAGCAGCTTGGATGGAAACACCATATATTTT
CASSLDGNTIYF
>TRBJ1-2|TRBV6-5|.|.
TGTGCCAGCAGTTACTCCCGGGACAACTCGAACGGCTACACCTTC
CASSYSRDNSNGYTF
>TRBJ1-1|TRBV12-5|.|.
TGTGCTAGTGGTTTAGGCAGGGGTGAAGCTTTCTTT
CASGLGRGEAFF
>TRBJ2-7|TRBV7-3|.|.
TGTGCCAGCAGTTCCGGACTTGGCGGAGAGCAGTACTTC
CASSSGLGGEQYF
>TRBJ1-1|TRBV18|TRBD1|once
TGTGCCAGCTCATCCTCCACAGGGGCGAACACTGAAGCTTTCTTT
CASSSSTGANTEAFF
>TRBJ2-2|TRBV7-2|.|.
TGTGCCAGCAGCTTAGTCCGGAACACCGGGGAGCTGTTTTTT
CASSLVRNTGELFF
>TRBJ2-3|TRBV9|TRBD2|.
TGTGCCAGCAGCGTAGGGGCCGGAGCGGGGGATACGCAGTATTTT
CASSVGAGAGDTQYF
>TRBJ1-1|TRBV2|.|.
TGTGCCAGCAGCCCTGACGTCGGGGAAAGGGATACTGAAGCTTTCTTT
CASSPDVGERDTEAFF
>TRBJ2-7|TRBV28|TRBD2|.
TGTGCCAGCAGTTTAGCGGGAGGACCCTCCTACGAGCAGTACTTC
CASSLAGGPSYEQYF
>TRBJ2-6|TRBV4-3|TRBD1|.
TGCGCCAGCAGCCCGTCGACAGGGGCCGGGGCCAACGTCCTGACTTTC
CASSPSTGAGANVLTF
>TRBJ2-3|TRBV27|.|.
TGTGCCAGCAGTTTCTCAGGGGACGGGAGAGGAGATACGCAGTATTTT
CASSFSGDGRGDTQYF
>TRBJ2-7|TRBV5-3|.|.
TGTGCCGTGCAGAGAGAGGACTCCTACGAGCAGTACTTC
CAVQREDSYEQYF
>TRBJ1-5|TRBV18|TRBD1|.
TGTGCCAGCTCATCGGGGGGACAGGGTAGCTTGCCCCAGCATTTT
CASSSGGQGSLPQHF
>TRBJ2-7|TRBV4-1|TRBD2|many
TGCGCCAGCAGCCAAGAAATATTTAGCGGGAGAGAGGTGCAGTACTTC
CASSQEIFSGREVQYF
>TRBJ1-1|TRBV18|.|.
TGTGCCAGCTCAGCCGGTCTGAACACTGAAGCTTTCTTT
CASSAGLNTEAFF
>TRBJ1-2|TRBV18|.|.
TGTGCCAGCTCAAGGGACGGGGAGAGCTACACCTTC
CASSRDGESYTF
>TRBJ2-3|TRBV6-5|.|.
TGTGCCGGCCGGAGCGGGAGCACAGATACGCAGTATTTT
CAGRSGSTDTQYF
>TRBJ2-2|TRBV9|TRBD2|.
TGTGCCAGCAGCGTAGTACTAGCGGCCGGGGAGCTGTTTTTT
CASSVVLAAGELFF
>TRBJ2-1|TRBV5-4|.|.
TGTGCCAGCAGTCCTCTGCAGGTGGCAGGCAATGAGCAGTTCTTC
CASSPLQVAGNEQFF
>TRBJ2-6|TRBV4-1|.|.
TGCGCCAGCAGCCAAGGTACGGGCTCAAAAAGTGGGTACTCTGGGGCCAACGTCCTGACTTTC
CASSQGTGSKSGYSGANVLTF
>TRBJ2-2|TRBV4-1|.|.
TGCGCCAGCAGCCGACAGCTGGGTACCGGGGAGCTGTTTTTT
CASSRQLGTGELFF
>TRBJ2-7|TRBV6-1|TRBD2|many
TGTGCCAGCAGTGGTAGCGGGAGTAGTTCGCGCGAGCAGTACTTC
CASSGSGSSSREQYF
>TRBJ2-3|TRBV5-1|TRBD2|once
TGCGCCAGCAGCCTAGGGACTAGCGTCGATACGCAGTATTTT
CASSLGTSVDTQYF
>TRBJ2-3|TRBV2|.|.
TGTGCCAGCAGTGAATCCGCGTTTGGGGATACGCAGTATTTT
CASSESAFGDTQYF
>TRBJ1-1|TRBV28|TRBD1|.
TGTGCCAGCAGCGTACAGGGGGCTTTCACTGAAGCTTTCTTT
CASSVQGAFTEAFF
>TRBJ1-5|TRBV30|TRBD1|many
TGTGCCTGGAGTCGCTTATCCGGGACAGCTCTTGGGGGCAATCAGCCCCAGCATTTT
CAWSRLSGTALGGNQPQHF
>TRBJ2-3|TRBV5-1|TRBD2|.
TGCGCCAGCAGCTTCGGGACTAGTACAGATACGCAGTATTTT
CASSFGTSTDTQYF
>TRBJ2-7|TRBV7-6|TRBD2|few
TGTGCCAGCAGCTTAGGCTTAGCGGGAGGGCGGGGATACGAGCAGTACTTC
CASSLGLAGGRGYEQYF
>TRBJ2-7|TRBV19|.|.
TGTGCCAGTAGTAGGGCGGCGGGTCCGAGCTCCTACGAGCAGTACTTC
CASSRAAGPSSYEQYF
>TRBJ1-5|TRBV7-2|.|once
TGTGCCAGCAGCTTAGGGTTCATCAATCAGCCCCAGCATTTT
CASSLGFINQPQHF
>TRBJ2-1|TRBV6-1|TRBD2|.
TGTGCCAGCAGTGAACTAGCGGGAGGGCCGAATGAGCAGTTCTTC
CASSELAGGPNEQFF
>TRBJ2-2|TRBV7-6|.|.
TGTGCCAGCAGCTTAGCATCCAACACCGGGGAGCTGTTTTTT
CASSLASNTGELFF
>TRBJ2-7|TRBV10-1|.|.
TGCGCCAGCAGTGAGTCGGGGCGCTGGGAGCAGTACTTC
CASSESGRWEQYF
>TRBJ2-7|TRBV9|.|.
TGTGCCAGCAGCGTAGCCCCTGGACTGAGCTACGAGCAGTACTTC
CASSVAPGLSYEQYF
>TRBJ1-5|TRBV2|.|.
TGTGCCAGCAGTGACAGGGGACAGCCCCAGCATTTT
CASSDRGQPQHF
>TRBJ2-5|TRBV5-4|.|.
TGTGCCAGCAGCCCTACAGGGGAGGCCCGGGGAGAGACCCAGTACTTC
CASSPTGEARGETQYF
>TRBJ2-1|TRBV6-4|TRBD2|.
TGTGCCAGCAGCGCTGGGACTAGCGGGAGGATTAGTGAGCAGTTCTTC
CASSAGTSGRISEQFF
>TRBJ1-2|TRBV29-1|.|.
TGCAGCGTGGCCCCAACGGGGGCTGGCTACACCTTC
CSVAPTGAGYTF
>TRBJ2-1|TRBV7-3|TRBD2|.
TGTGCCAGCAGCACCGCGACTAGCGATGAGCAGTTCTTC
CASSTATSDEQFF
>TRBJ1-3|TRBV7-2|.|.
TGTGCCAGCAGCACCCAGACAGGAACCCAAAACACCATATATTTT
CASSTQTGTQNTIYF
>TRBJ2-7|TRBV2|.|.
TGTGCCAGCGGGTTACCTTGGAGTGGTTACGAGCAGTACTTC
CASGLPWSGYEQYF
>TRBJ2-1|TRBV7-6|TRBD1|.
TGTGCCAGCAGCTCGCGGACAGGGGGCTTTTTCAATGAGCAGTTCTTC
CASSSRTGGFFNEQFF
>TRBJ2-6|TRBV5-4|.|.
TGTGCCAGCAGCTTGGCGGTGGGTACTGGGGCCAACGTCCTGACTTTC
CASSLAVGTGANVLTF
>TRBJ1-2|TRBV30|.|.
TGTGCCTGGAGTGTACCCGGGGGAGGCTACACCTTC
CAWSVPGGGYTF
>TRBJ2-1|TRBV7-9|TRBD1|.
TGTGCCAGCAGCTTAGAAGGGGGCTCGTTTTACAATGAGCAGTTCTTC
CASSLEGGSFYNEQFF